The clone carrying this TCR beta chain was seen many times. The CDR3 runs to 14 residues. Trimming left V 3 bases short and J 1 base short, with 9 bases between. TCRdb redid the calling of the reads with MiXCR, one entry per CDR3 protein. The sample yields almost 300,000 distinct CDR3 sequences, 9.6% seen once. This entry comes from a study of T cell repertoires in cytomegalovirus infection. The V call is TRBV12-3 or TRBV12-4, the J call TRBJ2-5, with no clear D. Sequencing was carried out using PBMCs. The TCR comes from a human donor in good health (CMV status not recorded). Some clones in this sample may be carry-over from other donors' samples. The CDR3 sequence is CASSFYGVQETQYF. The CDR3, as DNA: TGTGCCAGCAGTTTCTATGGGGTCCAAGAGACCCAGTACTTC.